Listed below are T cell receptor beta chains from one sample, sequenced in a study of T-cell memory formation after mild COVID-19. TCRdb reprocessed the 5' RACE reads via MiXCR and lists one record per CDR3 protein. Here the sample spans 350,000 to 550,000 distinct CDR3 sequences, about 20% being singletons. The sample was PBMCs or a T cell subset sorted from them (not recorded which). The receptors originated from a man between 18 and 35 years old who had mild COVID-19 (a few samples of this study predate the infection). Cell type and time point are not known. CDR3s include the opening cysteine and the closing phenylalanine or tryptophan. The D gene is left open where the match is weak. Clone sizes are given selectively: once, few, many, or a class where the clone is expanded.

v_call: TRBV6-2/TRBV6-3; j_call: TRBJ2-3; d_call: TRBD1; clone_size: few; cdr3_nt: TGTGCCAGCAGTTCGCGACAGGGGACTAGCACAGATACGCAGTATTTT; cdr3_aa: CASSSRQGTSTDTQYF
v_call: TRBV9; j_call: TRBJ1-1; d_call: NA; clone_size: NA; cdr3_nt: TGTGCCAGCAGCGGTGTTGCGGACACTGAAGCTTTCTTT; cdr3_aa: CASSGVADTEAFF
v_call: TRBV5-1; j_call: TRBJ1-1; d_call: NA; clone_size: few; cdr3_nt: TGCGCCAGCCGGGATCCGGGGACTGAAGCTTTCTTT; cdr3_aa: CASRDPGTEAFF
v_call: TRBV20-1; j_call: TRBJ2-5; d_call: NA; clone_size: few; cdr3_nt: TGCAGTGCTAACGGGGCGGGCCAAGAGACCCAGTACTTC; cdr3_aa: CSANGAGQETQYF
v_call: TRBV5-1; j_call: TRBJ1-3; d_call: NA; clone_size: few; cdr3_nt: TGCGCCAGCAGCGGCGCTAGCTCTGGAAACACCATATATTTT; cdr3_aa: CASSGASSGNTIYF
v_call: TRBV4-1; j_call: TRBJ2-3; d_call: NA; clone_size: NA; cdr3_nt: TGCGCCAGCAGCCAAGAGATGTGGGCGGGGGCTGGTACGCAGTATTTT; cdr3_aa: CASSQEMWAGAGTQYF
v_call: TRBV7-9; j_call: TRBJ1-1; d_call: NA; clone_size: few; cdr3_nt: TGTGCCAGCAGCTTACCGGGGGTGAACACTGAAGCTTTCTTT; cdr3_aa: CASSLPGVNTEAFF
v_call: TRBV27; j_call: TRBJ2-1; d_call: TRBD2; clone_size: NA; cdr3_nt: TGTGCCAGCAGTTTGGGTAGCGGGGGGCCATCCAATGAGCAGTTCTTC; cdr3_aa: CASSLGSGGPSNEQFF
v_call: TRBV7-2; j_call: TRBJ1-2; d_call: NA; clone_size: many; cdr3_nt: TGTGCCAGCAGCTTAGGGCCAGCTAACTATGGCTACACCTTC; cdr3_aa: CASSLGPANYGYTF
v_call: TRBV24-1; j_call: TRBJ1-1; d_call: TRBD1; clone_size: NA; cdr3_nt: TGTGCCACCAGTGATTTGGGGGACAGGGGGCGGCGTAAAGCTTTCTTT; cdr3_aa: CATSDLGDRGRRKAFF
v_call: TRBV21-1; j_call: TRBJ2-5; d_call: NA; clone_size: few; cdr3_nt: TGTGCCAGCAGCAGAGCCAGGGGAGGGCGAGGAGAGACCCAGTACTTC; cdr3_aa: CASSRARGGRGETQYF
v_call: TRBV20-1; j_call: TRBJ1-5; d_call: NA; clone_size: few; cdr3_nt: TGCAGTGCTAGTTCGGGGTTGGGGCAGCCCCAGCATTTT; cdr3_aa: CSASSGLGQPQHF
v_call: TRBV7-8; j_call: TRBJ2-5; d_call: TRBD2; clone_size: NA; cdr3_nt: TGTGCCAGCATCCAGAGGGGCGGGGGGCCCCAAGAGACCCAGTACTTC; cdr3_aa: CASIQRGGGPQETQYF
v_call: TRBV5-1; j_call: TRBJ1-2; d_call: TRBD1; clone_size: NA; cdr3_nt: TGCGCCAGCAGCGCCTCAGGGGGCAACTATGGCTACACCTTC; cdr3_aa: CASSASGGNYGYTF
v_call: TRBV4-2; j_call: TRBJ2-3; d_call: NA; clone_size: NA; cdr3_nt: TGTGCCAGCAGCCAGGGAAGGAAGGGACCGGAGGATCTCCTAGATACGCAGTATTTT; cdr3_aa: CASSQGRKGPEDLLDTQYF
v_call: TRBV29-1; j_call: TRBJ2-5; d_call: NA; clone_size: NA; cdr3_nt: TGCAGCGCTCGGACAGGACTATATGTTGATACCCAGTACTTC; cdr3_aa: CSARTGLYVDTQYF